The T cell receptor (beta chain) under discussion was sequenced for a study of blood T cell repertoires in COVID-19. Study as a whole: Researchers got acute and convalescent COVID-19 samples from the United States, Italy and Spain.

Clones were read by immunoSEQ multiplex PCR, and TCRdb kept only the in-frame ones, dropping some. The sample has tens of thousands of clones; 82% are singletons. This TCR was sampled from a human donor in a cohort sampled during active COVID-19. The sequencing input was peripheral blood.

Here the CDR3 reads CASSENPSYGYTF. CDR3 DNA: TGTGCCAGCAGTGAAAATCCTAGCTATGGCTACACCTTC. J is TRBJ1-2 and V is TRBV6-1; D remains unclear. With 2 bases removed from V and 4 bases from J, the gap between germline ends came to 8 bases. CDR1 is MNHNS and CDR2 is SASEGT in the germline V gene. The CDR3 spans 13 residues.